The T cell receptor (beta chain) under discussion was sequenced for a study of T cell responses to AZD1222 COVID-19 vaccine. Study in general: Pooled together were second doses at about 4 or about 12 weeks.

General study points: With two AZD1222 doses given, Spike-specific TCR breadth and depth both rose.

Comments on this clone: Its antigen is not identified.

Using immunoSEQ multiplex PCR, the repertoire was profiled, and TCRdb retains in-frame clones only, with some absent. This sample has about 130,000 clones, with approximately 88% found just once. The CDR3 contains 14 residues. The ends were cut back, 0 bases at V and 5 bases at J, with 9 bases in the middle. Germline V gene sequence: CDR1 SGHRS, CDR2 YFSETQ. This chain connects TRBV5-1 to TRBJ2-1; a weak D match, TRBD2 (5 bases). The sample here was peripheral blood, taken on day 0 of AZD1222 vaccination. This sequence was found in an adult in good health. The CDR3 DNA reads as TGCGCCAGCAGCTTGGTCAGGCGGGACAATGAGCAGTTCTTC. Translation gives CASSLVRRDNEQFF.